This entry features one TCR beta chain sequence. The CDR3 runs 16 residues. Per the germline V gene, CDR1 is LNHNV and CDR2 is YYDKDF (reference sequence). V gave up 0 bases and J gave up 8 bases, with 16 bases separating them. With autoimmune disease history or systemic immunosuppression, patients were excluded. This specimen comes from a study of OX40 agonist ivuxolimab in advanced cancers. Clones were read by immunoSEQ multiplex PCR, and TCRdb kept only the in-frame ones, dropping some. The sample has tens of thousands of clones, 90% to 95% seen once. This sequence was found in an adult with an advanced solid tumor such as melanoma, head and neck, liver or kidney cancer. The chain recombines TRBV15 with TRBJ1-4; D is undetermined. The specimen was CD4+ or CD8+ T cells sorted from blood, collected in a trial of the OX40 agonist ivuxolimab. The CDR3 DNA reads as TGTGCCACCAGCAGAGATGTGCCGAACTTAGGCGAAAAACTGTTTTTT. Translated: CATSRDVPNLGEKLFF. Combining the CDR3 with reference TRBV15 and TRBJ1-4 gives the whole variable domain DAMVIQNPRYQVTQFGKPVTLSCSQTLNHNVMYWYQQKSSQAPKLLFHYYDKDFNNEADTPDNFQSRRPNTSFCFLDIRSPGLGDTAMYLCATSRDVPNLGEKLFFGSGTQLSVL.